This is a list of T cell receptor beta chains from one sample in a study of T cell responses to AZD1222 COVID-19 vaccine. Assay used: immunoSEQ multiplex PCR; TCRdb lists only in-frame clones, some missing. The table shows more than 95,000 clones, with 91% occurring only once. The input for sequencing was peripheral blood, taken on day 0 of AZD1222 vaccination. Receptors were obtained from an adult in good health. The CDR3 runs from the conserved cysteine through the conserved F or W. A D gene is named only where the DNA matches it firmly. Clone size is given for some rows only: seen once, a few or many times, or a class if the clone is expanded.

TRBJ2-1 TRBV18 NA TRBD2 TGTGCCAGCTCACCAAATTTCAGGGAAACTAGCGGGATTTTCTACAATGAGCAGTTCTTC CASSPNFRETSGIFYNEQFF
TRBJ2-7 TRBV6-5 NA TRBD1 TGTGCCAGCCGAGGGGTACAGGGGGCCACCTACGAGCAGTACTTC CASRGVQGATYEQYF
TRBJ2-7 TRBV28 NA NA TGTACTAGCCGGGACAATAAGGGTATCGGGTACTTC CTSRDNKGIGYF
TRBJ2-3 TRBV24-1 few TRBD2 TGTGCCACCAGTGACCCGGGAGGGGTAGCGGGCCCCTCAGATACGCAGTATTTT CATSDPGGVAGPSDTQYF
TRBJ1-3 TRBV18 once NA TGTGCCAGCTCTCCCGACAGATTATCTGGAAACACCATATATTTT CASSPDRLSGNTIYF
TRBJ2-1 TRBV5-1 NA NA TGCGCCAGCACCGGTCGGGGATACAATGAGCAGTTCTTC CASTGRGYNEQFF
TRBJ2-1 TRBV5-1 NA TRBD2 TGCGCCAGCAGACACGGGACTAGCGGGAGTAGGATCGGCAATGAGCAGTTCTTC CASRHGTSGSRIGNEQFF
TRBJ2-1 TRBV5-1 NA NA TGCGCCAGCAGCTTGGGTGGGGATTTTGAGCAGTTCTTC CASSLGGDFEQFF
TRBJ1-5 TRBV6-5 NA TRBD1 TGTGCCAGCAGTTCCGGACAGGGGGGCAATCAGCCCCAGCATTTT CASSSGQGGNQPQHF
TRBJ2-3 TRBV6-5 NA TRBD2 TGTGCCAGCAGTTCGACTAGCGGGAGTTGGTATACGCAGTATTTT CASSSTSGSWYTQYF
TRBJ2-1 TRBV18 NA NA TGTGCCAGCTCACCACCGAGTGGGCCAACGGCGTTCTTC CASSPPSGPTAFF
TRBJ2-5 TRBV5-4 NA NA NA CASSSSTGAYQETQYF
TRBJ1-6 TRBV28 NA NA TGTGCCAGCAGTCGCGGGACCGGTTGGGATTCACCCCTCCACTTT CASSRGTGWDSPLHF
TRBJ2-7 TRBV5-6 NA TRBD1 TGTGCCAGCAGCTTGGGGACAGGCGCCCACGAGCAGTACTTC CASSLGTGAHEQYF
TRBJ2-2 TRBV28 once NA TGTGCCAGCAGTTGGCCTGGGGAGCTGTTTTTT CASSWPGELFF
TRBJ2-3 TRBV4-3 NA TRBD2 TGCGCCAGCAGCCAAGATCCCCCTAGCGGAGCTAGCACAGATACGCAGTATTTT CASSQDPPSGASTDTQYF
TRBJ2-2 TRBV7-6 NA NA TGTGCCAGCAGCCTCAATACCGGGGAGCTGTTTTTT CASSLNTGELFF
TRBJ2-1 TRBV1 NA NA TGCACCAGCAGCCAAGATCTTACGAGACTAGCGGCGCCGGGGGAGCAGTTCTTC CTSSQDLTRLAAPGEQFF
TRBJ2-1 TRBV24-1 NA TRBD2 TGTGCCACCAGTGACCGGGGGGGCTCCTACAATGAGCAGTTCTTC CATSDRGGSYNEQFF
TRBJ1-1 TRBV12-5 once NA TGTGCTAGTGGTTTGCGGGGGACCACTGAAGCTTTCTTT CASGLRGTTEAFF
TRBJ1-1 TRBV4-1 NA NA TGCGCCAGCAGCCAAGTCTCAAGCAGCATGAACACTGAAGCTTTCTTT CASSQVSSSMNTEAFF
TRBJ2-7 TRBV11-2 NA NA TGTGCCAGCAGCTTAGGTTGGAGCTCCTACGAGCAGTACTTC CASSLGWSSYEQYF
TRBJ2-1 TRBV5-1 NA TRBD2 TGCGCCAGCAGCTGGACTAGCGCCTCCTACAATGAGCAGTTCTTC CASSWTSASYNEQFF
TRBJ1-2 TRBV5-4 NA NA TGTGCCAGCAGCTTCACAGGTGCTTTCAACTATGGCTACACCTTC CASSFTGAFNYGYTF
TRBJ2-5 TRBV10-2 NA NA TGCGCCAGCAGGTCAGGACCCCAAGAGACCCAGTACTTC CASRSGPQETQYF
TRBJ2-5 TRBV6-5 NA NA TGTGCCAGCAGCCCCCTAATATTGGAGACCCAGTACTTC CASSPLILETQYF
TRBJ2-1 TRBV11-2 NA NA TGTGCCAGCAGCTTAGAGATAAGCAATGAGCAGTTCTTC CASSLEISNEQFF
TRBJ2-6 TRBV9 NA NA TGTGCCAGCAGCGTAGTTTCTGGGGCCAACGTCCTGACTTTC CASSVVSGANVLTF
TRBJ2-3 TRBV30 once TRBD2 TGTGCCTGGAGACTAGCGGGAGTGGGAGATACGCAGTATTTT CAWRLAGVGDTQYF
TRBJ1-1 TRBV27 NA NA TGTGCCAGCAGCCCGAGACACTTCACTGAAGCTTTCTTT CASSPRHFTEAFF
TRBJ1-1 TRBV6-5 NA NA TGTGCCAGCAGTTACTCGGGCAGGACGAACACTGAAGCTTTCTTT CASSYSGRTNTEAFF
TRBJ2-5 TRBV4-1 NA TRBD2 TGCGCCAGCAGCCAAGCCCCGGGACTAGCGGGCCTACGGGGAGAGACCCAGTACTTC CASSQAPGLAGLRGETQYF
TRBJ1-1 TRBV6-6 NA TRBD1 TGTGCCAGCAGTTATTTGACAGGGGAAGCTTTCTTT CASSYLTGEAFF
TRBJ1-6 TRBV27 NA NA TGTGCCAGCGGGTTTGGACTGGGAATCAATTCACCCCTCCACTTT CASGFGLGINSPLHF
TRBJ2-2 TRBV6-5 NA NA TGTGCCAGCAGGACGATCGGGCGGCCCGGGGAGCTGTTTTTT CASRTIGRPGELFF